Described below is a single T cell receptor beta chain sequence and its context. Profiled with immunoSEQ multiplex PCR; TCRdb holds only in-frame clones, not every one. In the table there are more than 30,000 clones, approximately 89% of which are singletons. V was pared by 4 bases and J by 1 base, with 3 bases of the junction left unmatched. In germline, CDR1 is LNHDA, CDR2 SQIVND (reference sequence). The CDR3 contains 14 residues. The data were obtained in a study of OX40 agonist ivuxolimab in advanced cancers. This TCR derives from an adult with an advanced solid tumor such as melanoma, head and neck, liver or kidney cancer. The sequencing here drew on CD4+ or CD8+ T cells sorted from blood, taken in a trial of the OX40 agonist ivuxolimab. The chain employs TRBV19 and TRBJ2-5; the match to TRBD1 covers 7 bases. The CDR3 region is CASSKRQGQETQYF. CDR3 DNA: TGTGCCAGTAGTAAACGACAGGGCCAAGAGACCCAGTACTTC.